This TCR beta chain is from a study of blood T cell repertoires in COVID-19. Whole-study context: There were acute and convalescent COVID-19 samples, and they came from the United States, Italy and Spain. T cells, B-cell-depleted T cells, or PBMCs supplied cDNA or gDNA.

Germline CDR1 and CDR2: MDHEN and SYDVKM. This CDR3 comprises 19 residues. With 6 bases clipped from V and 0 bases from J, the junction kept 14 bases outside the gene matches. Method: immunoSEQ multiplex PCR; TCRdb's copy keeps in-frame clones and lacks some. The data contain fewer than 300,000 clones, over 75% of them singletons. Participants were aged roughly 18 to 90 years, lived in around 22 US areas, and enrolled virtually. Participant reports of clinical history set cohort assignment. The sequenced sample was PBMCs or T cells enriched from blood (not recorded which). The clonotype originates from a woman in her 30s who had recovered from COVID-19. V usage is TRBV28 and J usage is TRBJ2-6; 7 bases align to TRBD1. The CDR3: CASSQRVRDRGSGANVLTF. CDR3 bases: TGTGCCAGCAGCCAACGGGTCCGGGACAGAGGCTCTGGGGCCAACGTCCTGACTTTC.